The 10 T cell receptor beta chains below come from one sample, sequenced in a study of blood T cell repertoires in COVID-19. Assay used: immunoSEQ multiplex PCR; TCRdb lists only in-frame clones, some missing. The profile shows approximately 200,000 clones, about 83% of them singletons. Sequencing used PBMCs or T cells enriched from blood (not recorded which). These TCRs come from a woman in her thirties who had recovered from COVID-19.

J is TRBJ2-3 and V is TRBV7-2; TRBD2 might be the D (5 bases). V gave up 2 bases and J gave up 2 bases, with 8 bases separating them. Germline V gene sequence: CDR1 SGHTA, CDR2 FQGNSA. The CDR3 sequence is 14 residues long. The CDR3 nucleotides are TGTGCCAGCAGCTTATCCGGGGTCACAGATACGCAGTATTTT. Translating it yields CASSLSGVTDTQYF.

The V and J genes are TRBV24-1 and TRBJ2-3, with D unresolved. The CDR3 covers 16 residues. The germline V gene encodes CDR1 KGHDR and CDR2 SFDVKD. The ends were cut back, 0 bases at V and 0 bases at J, with 9 bases in the middle. The CDR3 is CATSDLRESSTDTQYF. DNA of the CDR3: TGTGCCACCAGTGATTTGCGAGAATCTAGCACAGATACGCAGTATTTT.

This sequence joins TRBV9 and TRBJ2-3, with D maybe TRBD1 (7 bases). Trimming shortened V by 4 bases and J by 3 bases, and 18 bases separated the two germline ends. Per the germline V gene, CDR1 is SGDLS and CDR2 is YYNGEE. The CDR3 contains 16 residues. The CDR3 DNA sequence: TGTGCCAGCAGCACTCACGGGCAGGGGGGAACAGATACGCAGTATTTT. Its protein is CASSTHGQGGTDTQYF.

The J gene is TRBJ1-4, the V gene TRBV19; tentative D call: TRBD1 (6 bases). Trimming cost V 3 bases and J 5 bases, with 10 bases left between them. There are 14 residues in the CDR3. The germline gives CDR1 LNHDA, CDR2 SQIVND (reference sequence). As DNA, the CDR3 is TGTGCCAGTAGTATCCGGACAGCGAATGAAAAACTGTTTTTT. Translation: CASSIRTANEKLFF.

This chain joins TRBV27 and TRBJ2-7, with 9 positions matching TRBD1. This CDR3 region has 14 residues. Per germline, CDR1 MNHEY and CDR2 SMNVEV (reference sequence). V was clipped by 6 bases and J by 5 bases; unmatched bases: 8. CDR3 sequence: CASRSLGQGNEQYF. The DNA of the CDR3 is TGTGCCAGCAGATCCTTAGGACAGGGGAACGAGCAGTACTTC.

This chain uses TRBV9 with TRBJ2-1, with 8 bases aligning to TRBD2. The CDR3 totals 17 residues. Germline values: CDR1 SGDLS, CDR2 YYNGEE. The V and J ends lost 3 bases and 8 bases, in that order; junction bases with no gene match: 16. This chain's CDR3 is CASSASPGLGRRDEQFF. The CDR3 region has the DNA TGTGCCAGCAGCGCTTCACCGGGACTAGGCCGTCGGGATGAGCAGTTCTTC.

In DNA, the CDR3 is TGCAGCGCTACAGGGGGCACGGGCTACACCTTC. Its protein product is CSATGGTGYTF. The chain links TRBV29-1 to TRBJ1-2; TRBD1 matches at 9 bases. This CDR3 region has 11 residues. Germline CDR1 reads SQVTM; CDR2 reads ANQGSEA. V trimming: 7 bases; J trimming: 8 bases; junction bases outside the gene matches: 5.

This clone was counted a single time. The rearrangement links TRBV7-9 to TRBJ2-7; D perhaps matches TRBD1 (5 bases). Trimming shortened V by 5 bases and J by 1 base, and 12 bases separated the two germline ends. Germline V CDR1 and CDR2: SEHNR, FQNEAQ (reference sequence). The CDR3 length is 14 residues. Here the CDR3 reads CASSPGIGSYEQYF. The DNA for the CDR3 is TGTGCCAGCAGCCCAGGGATAGGGTCCTACGAGCAGTACTTC.

Regarding this clone: One end of the junction is discordant with germline, which a read error may explain. The J gene is TRBJ2-1, the V gene TRBV7-7, with a weak D call TRBD1 (6 bases). Germline V CDR1 and CDR2: SSHAT, FNYEAQ (reference sequence). CDR3 size: 14 residues. CDR3 amino acids: CASSTGLSYNEQFF. CDR3 coding DNA: TGTGCTAGCAGCACAGGGCTCTCCTACAATGAGCAGTTCTTC.

The V call is TRBV2, the J call TRBJ2-7; 10 bases are shared with TRBD2. The CDR3 is 19 residues long. Germline V gene data show CDR1 as SNHLY and CDR2 as FYNNEI. After removal of 0 bases from V and 0 bases from J, the junction contained 11 bases not matched to a gene. The CDR3 region is CASSEALGISSGSSYEQYF. CDR3 DNA: TGTGCCAGCAGTGAAGCGCTGGGGATTTCTAGCGGGAGCTCCTACGAGCAGTACTTC. Combining the CDR3 with reference TRBV2 and TRBJ2-7 gives the whole variable domain EPEVTQTPSHQVTQMGQEVILRCVPISNHLYFYWYRQILGQKVEFLVSFYNNEISEKSEIFDDQFSVERPDGSNFTLKIRSTKLEDSAMYFCASSEALGISSGSSYEQYFGPGTRLTVT.